This T cell receptor beta chain stems from a study of Ad26.COV2.S vaccination and SARS-CoV-2 variants. Study-level information: Doses of Ad26.COV2.S were injected into muscle once or twice, 56 days apart. Findings of the study overall: Substantial breadth was reportedly displayed by spike-specific CD8+ and CD4+ T cell responses after vaccination. Placebo recipients had lower spike-specific TCR breadth than vaccine recipients.

Assay used: immunoSEQ multiplex PCR; TCRdb lists only in-frame clones, some missing. Of 380,000 or so clones in the sample, 83% were seen once. For this clone: The antigen is undetermined.

The treatment was: around 19 received Ad26.COV2.S at low or high dose, single or two shots; 5 received placebo; per-sample allocation not given. Sampling was done on day 63 after the first vaccine or placebo injection. This adult donor, from Boston, was 18-55 years old. This sample comprised peripheral blood, obtained in a trial of Ad26.COV2.S vaccine versus placebo. The source of this sequence is a person aged 18-65 years who received the Ad26.COV2.S COVID-19 vaccine or a placebo.

In nucleotides, the CDR3 is TGTGCCAGCAGCTTGGCGGAACGGAACACTGAAGCTTTCTTT. Protein product: CASSLAERNTEAFF. The chain links TRBV7-9 to TRBJ1-1, with D uncertain. Trimming left V 3 bases short and J 1 base short, with 9 bases between. Per germline, CDR1 SEHNR and CDR2 FQNEAQ (reference sequence). CDR3 length equals 14 residues.